Listed below are T cell receptor beta chains from one sample, sequenced in a study of blood T cell repertoires in COVID-19. Sequencing used immunoSEQ multiplex PCR; TCRdb keeps in-frame clones, though not all of them. The sample lists 55,000 to 65,000 clones; just over 90% were seen once. The sample taken for sequencing was peripheral blood. These TCRs come from a human donor in a cohort sampled during active COVID-19. CDR3s include the opening cysteine and the closing phenylalanine or tryptophan. The order of the fields is CDR3 DNA, CDR3 protein, V gene, J gene, D gene, clone size. A D gene is named only where the DNA matches it firmly. Rows give clone size only sometimes, using once, few, many, or a class for an expanded clone.

CDR3 DNA: TGTGCCAGCAGCTTTTACGGGTCACCCCTCCACTTT
CDR3 protein: CASSFYGSPLHF
V gene: TRBV13
J gene: TRBJ1-6
D gene: -
clone size: few

CDR3 DNA: TGCGCCAGCAGCCCTGGCGGTAGGGGGCAGGGAGAAGCTTTCTTT
CDR3 protein: CASSPGGRGQGEAFF
V gene: TRBV5-1
J gene: TRBJ1-1
D gene: TRBD1
clone size: -

CDR3 DNA: TGCGCCAGCAGTGAGTCGCCAGGGGGCAACGAGCAGTACTTC
CDR3 protein: CASSESPGGNEQYF
V gene: TRBV10-1
J gene: TRBJ2-7
D gene: TRBD1
clone size: once

CDR3 DNA: TGTGCCAGCAGACCGGGACTAGCGGGAGTAAGGGAGACCCAGTACTTC
CDR3 protein: CASRPGLAGVRETQYF
V gene: TRBV7-2
J gene: TRBJ2-5
D gene: TRBD2
clone size: -

CDR3 DNA: TGTGCCAGCGGGGAACAGGGTAGATATGGCTACACCTTC
CDR3 protein: CASGEQGRYGYTF
V gene: TRBV6-5
J gene: TRBJ1-2
D gene: -
clone size: -

CDR3 DNA: TGTGCCAGCTCACTACGGGGCTCCTACAATGAGCAGTTCTTC
CDR3 protein: CASSLRGSYNEQFF
V gene: TRBV18
J gene: TRBJ2-1
D gene: -
clone size: -

CDR3 DNA: TGCGCCAGCAGCTTGGGAGAACAGGGGGCGGGAGAGACCCAGTACTTC
CDR3 protein: CASSLGEQGAGETQYF
V gene: TRBV5-1
J gene: TRBJ2-5
D gene: TRBD1
clone size: -

CDR3 DNA: TGCAGCGTTGTTTGGGCTAGCGGGGGCACAGATACGCAGTATTTT
CDR3 protein: CSVVWASGGTDTQYF
V gene: TRBV29-1
J gene: TRBJ2-3
D gene: TRBD2
clone size: -

CDR3 DNA: TGTGCCACCAGTGACCCGGGACTAGCGGGTGGAGGGGGCAATGAGCAGTTCTTC
CDR3 protein: CATSDPGLAGGGGNEQFF
V gene: TRBV24-1
J gene: TRBJ2-1
D gene: TRBD2
clone size: -

CDR3 DNA: TGTGCCAGCAGTTCGGACAGGGTTCATTATGGCTACACCTTC
CDR3 protein: CASSSDRVHYGYTF
V gene: TRBV27
J gene: TRBJ1-2
D gene: TRBD1
clone size: once

CDR3 DNA: TGTGCCAGCAGTTCCCCGGGGGGGGCGATTGAAAAACTGTTTTTT
CDR3 protein: CASSSPGGAIEKLFF
V gene: TRBV27
J gene: TRBJ1-4
D gene: -
clone size: -

CDR3 DNA: TGTGCCAGCAGCCCAACAACTAGCCGCAATGAGCAGTTCTTC
CDR3 protein: CASSPTTSRNEQFF
V gene: TRBV11-3
J gene: TRBJ2-1
D gene: -
clone size: -

CDR3 DNA: TGTGCCAGCAGCGCACCAATTCCCGGACTAGAAAGCATTCAGTACTTC
CDR3 protein: CASSAPIPGLESIQYF
V gene: TRBV3-1/TRBV3-2
J gene: TRBJ2-4
D gene: TRBD2
clone size: -

CDR3 DNA: TGTGCCAGCAGCCATGACAGGTCTTATGGCTACACCTTC
CDR3 protein: CASSHDRSYGYTF
V gene: TRBV7-9
J gene: TRBJ1-2
D gene: -
clone size: -

CDR3 DNA: TGTGCCAGCAGCTTCACGGGACTAGCGGGAGAGACCCAGTACTTC
CDR3 protein: CASSFTGLAGETQYF
V gene: TRBV7-6
J gene: TRBJ2-5
D gene: TRBD2
clone size: once

CDR3 DNA: TGTGCCAGCAGCTGGGCAGGAACCTACGAGCAGTACTTC
CDR3 protein: CASSWAGTYEQYF
V gene: TRBV5-6
J gene: TRBJ2-7
D gene: -
clone size: -

CDR3 DNA: TGTGCCACCTCCTTCTCCTCGTTGAACACTGAAGCTTTCTTT
CDR3 protein: CATSFSSLNTEAFF
V gene: TRBV6-5
J gene: TRBJ1-1
D gene: -
clone size: -

CDR3 DNA: TGTGCCAGCAGCCGGCGACAGGGGGGAAACACCGGGGAGCTGTTTTTT
CDR3 protein: CASSRRQGGNTGELFF
V gene: TRBV7-9
J gene: TRBJ2-2
D gene: TRBD1
clone size: -

CDR3 DNA: TGTGCCAGCAGCTTAACTACTAGCTTGAATGAGCAGTTCTTC
CDR3 protein: CASSLTTSLNEQFF
V gene: TRBV5-5
J gene: TRBJ2-1
D gene: -
clone size: -

CDR3 DNA: TGCGCCAGCAGTGAGAAGAGGATCGGGGAGCTGTTTTTT
CDR3 protein: CASSEKRIGELFF
V gene: TRBV10-1
J gene: TRBJ2-2
D gene: -
clone size: -

CDR3 DNA: TGTGCCAGCAGCCTAGGAGTTTCTGAAGCTTTCTTT
CDR3 protein: CASSLGVSEAFF
V gene: TRBV11-2
J gene: TRBJ1-1
D gene: -
clone size: -

CDR3 DNA: TGTGCCAGTGCAGGGGGGCCAGGCAATCAGCCCCAGCATTTT
CDR3 protein: CASAGGPGNQPQHF
V gene: TRBV19
J gene: TRBJ1-5
D gene: TRBD1
clone size: once

CDR3 DNA: TGTGCCAGCAGCTTAGCGACAACGCCTAATGAAAAACTGTTTTTT
CDR3 protein: CASSLATTPNEKLFF
V gene: TRBV11-3
J gene: TRBJ1-4
D gene: -
clone size: -

CDR3 DNA: TGTGCCAGTAGGGCCGACCCGGGGACCCAGTACTTC
CDR3 protein: CASRADPGTQYF
V gene: TRBV19
J gene: TRBJ2-5
D gene: -
clone size: -

CDR3 DNA: TGTGCCACCAGCAGCGAACCGGGACTCCGTACAGATACGCAGTATTTT
CDR3 protein: CATSSEPGLRTDTQYF
V gene: TRBV15
J gene: TRBJ2-3
D gene: -
clone size: -

CDR3 DNA: TGTGCCAGCAGTTACTCGGCAGGATACGAGCAGTACTTC
CDR3 protein: CASSYSAGYEQYF
V gene: TRBV6-6
J gene: TRBJ2-7
D gene: -
clone size: -

CDR3 DNA: TGTGCCAGCAGGGGACAGGGAGCCACCTCCTCGTACTTC
CDR3 protein: CASRGQGATSSYF
V gene: TRBV2
J gene: TRBJ2-7
D gene: TRBD1
clone size: -

CDR3 DNA: TGTGCCAGTAGTATTTTTTCAGGGATAGATCAGCCCCAGCATTTT
CDR3 protein: CASSIFSGIDQPQHF
V gene: TRBV19
J gene: TRBJ1-5
D gene: -
clone size: -

CDR3 DNA: TGTGCCAGCAGGTTCGGGGGAGTGGGCGGGGAGCTGTTTTTT
CDR3 protein: CASRFGGVGGELFF
V gene: TRBV19
J gene: TRBJ2-2
D gene: -
clone size: -

CDR3 DNA: TGTGCCAGTAGTATCGCCGGGACAGAGACCTACGAGCAGTACTTC
CDR3 protein: CASSIAGTETYEQYF
V gene: TRBV19
J gene: TRBJ2-7
D gene: TRBD1
clone size: -

CDR3 DNA: TGCGCCAGCAGCCAAGATAGGTCGGGACAGGGGTTCAGGAGCAATCAGCCCCAGCATTTT
CDR3 protein: CASSQDRSGQGFRSNQPQHF
V gene: TRBV4-1
J gene: TRBJ1-5
D gene: TRBD1
clone size: -

CDR3 DNA: TGTGCCAGCAGCTTAGGACGGGGGGGCGTGTTGGAGACCCAGTACTTC
CDR3 protein: CASSLGRGGVLETQYF
V gene: TRBV7-3
J gene: TRBJ2-5
D gene: TRBD2
clone size: -

CDR3 DNA: TGTGCCAGCAGCACCGGGACTAGCGCCTCTTTCGTGCAGTTCTTC
CDR3 protein: CASSTGTSASFVQFF
V gene: TRBV11-1
J gene: TRBJ2-1
D gene: TRBD2
clone size: -

CDR3 DNA: TGTGCCAGCAGTAAGACGGGAGGACCTACCTCTGGGGCCAACGTCCTGACTTTC
CDR3 protein: CASSKTGGPTSGANVLTF
V gene: TRBV25-1
J gene: TRBJ2-6
D gene: TRBD2
clone size: once

CDR3 DNA: TGTGCCAGCAGCTTGCGAATGGGACTAGCGGGAGGTGAGCAGTACTTC
CDR3 protein: CASSLRMGLAGGEQYF
V gene: TRBV5-8
J gene: TRBJ2-7
D gene: TRBD2
clone size: -

CDR3 DNA: TGTGCCAGCAGCTTATCGCAGGGGGAAAACACTGAAGCTTTCTTT
CDR3 protein: CASSLSQGENTEAFF
V gene: TRBV7-9
J gene: TRBJ1-1
D gene: TRBD1
clone size: once

CDR3 DNA: TGTGCCAGCAGCTTCTACGGTCACACCGGGGAGCTGTTTTTT
CDR3 protein: CASSFYGHTGELFF
V gene: TRBV7-2
J gene: TRBJ2-2
D gene: -
clone size: once